This TCR beta chain was identified in a study of OX40 agonist ivuxolimab in advanced cancers. The junction had 5 bases not matched to a gene; V was cut back by 8 bases and J by 3 bases. The CDR3 is 13 amino acids. Germline-derived CDR1 and CDR2 are SGHRS and YFSETQ. Sequencing was performed with immunoSEQ multiplex PCR; in TCRdb, only in-frame clones are kept and a portion is missing. The sample holds more than 60,000 clones, about 85% seen once. This chain connects TRBV5-1 to TRBJ2-7; 10 nucleotides line up with TRBD1. The TCR comes from an adult with an advanced solid tumor such as melanoma, head and neck, liver or kidney cancer. This specimen consisted of CD4+ or CD8+ T cells sorted from blood, obtained in a trial of the OX40 agonist ivuxolimab. CDR3: CASRQGAVYEQYF. CDR3 nucleotides: TGCGCCAGTAGACAGGGGGCGGTCTACGAGCAGTACTTC.